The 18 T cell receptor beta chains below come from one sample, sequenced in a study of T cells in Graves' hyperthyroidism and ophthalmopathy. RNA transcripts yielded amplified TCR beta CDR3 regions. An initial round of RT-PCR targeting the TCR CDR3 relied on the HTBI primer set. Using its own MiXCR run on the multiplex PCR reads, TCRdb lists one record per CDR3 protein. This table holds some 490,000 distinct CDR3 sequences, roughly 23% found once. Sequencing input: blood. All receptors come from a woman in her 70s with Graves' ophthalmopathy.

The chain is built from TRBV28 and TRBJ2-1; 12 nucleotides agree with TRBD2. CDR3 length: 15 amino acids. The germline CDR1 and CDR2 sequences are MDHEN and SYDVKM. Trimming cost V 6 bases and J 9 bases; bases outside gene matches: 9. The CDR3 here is CASSPRLLAGGEQFF. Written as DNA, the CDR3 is TGTGCCAGCAGCCCTCGCCTACTAGCGGGAGGTGAGCAGTTCTTC.

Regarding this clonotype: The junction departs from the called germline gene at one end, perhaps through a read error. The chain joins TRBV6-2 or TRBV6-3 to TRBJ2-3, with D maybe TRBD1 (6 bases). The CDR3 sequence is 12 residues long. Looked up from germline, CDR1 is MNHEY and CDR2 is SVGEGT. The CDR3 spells CTSRTGTDTQYF. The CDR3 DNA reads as TGTACCAGCAGGACAGGCACAGATACGCAGTATTTT.

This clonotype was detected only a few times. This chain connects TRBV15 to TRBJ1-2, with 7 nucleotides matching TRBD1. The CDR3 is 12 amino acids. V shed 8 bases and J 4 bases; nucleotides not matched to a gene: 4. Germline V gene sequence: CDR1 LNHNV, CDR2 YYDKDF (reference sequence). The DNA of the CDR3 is TGTGCCACCGGGGCAGGGGGCTATGGCTACACCTTC. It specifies CATGAGGYGYTF.

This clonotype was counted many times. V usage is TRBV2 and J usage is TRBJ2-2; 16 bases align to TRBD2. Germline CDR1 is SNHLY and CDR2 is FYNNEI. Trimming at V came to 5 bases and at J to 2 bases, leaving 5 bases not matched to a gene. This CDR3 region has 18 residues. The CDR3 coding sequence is TGTGCCAGCAGTTTGGGACTAGCGGGAGGGCGAAACACCGGGGAGCTGTTTTTT. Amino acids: CASSLGLAGGRNTGELFF.

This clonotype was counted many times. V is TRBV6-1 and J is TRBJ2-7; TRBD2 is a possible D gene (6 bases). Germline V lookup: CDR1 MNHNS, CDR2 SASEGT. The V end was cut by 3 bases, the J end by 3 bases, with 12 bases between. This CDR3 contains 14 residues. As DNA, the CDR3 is TGTGCCAGCAGTGACCGACTAGACTTCTACGAGCAGTACTTC. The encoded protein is CASSDRLDFYEQYF.

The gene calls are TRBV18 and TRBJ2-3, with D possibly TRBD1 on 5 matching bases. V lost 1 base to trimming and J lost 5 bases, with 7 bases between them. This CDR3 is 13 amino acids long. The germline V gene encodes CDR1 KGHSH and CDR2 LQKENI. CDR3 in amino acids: CASSPRQRDTQYF. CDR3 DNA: TGTGCCAGCTCACCACGACAGCGAGATACGCAGTATTTT.

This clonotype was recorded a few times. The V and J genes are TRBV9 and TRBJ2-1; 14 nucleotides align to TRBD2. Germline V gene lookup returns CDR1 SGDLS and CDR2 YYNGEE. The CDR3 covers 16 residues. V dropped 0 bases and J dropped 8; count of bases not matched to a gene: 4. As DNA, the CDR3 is TGTGCCAGCAGCGTAGGGGGACTAGCGGGAGCGGATGAGCAGTTCTTC. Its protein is CASSVGGLAGADEQFF.

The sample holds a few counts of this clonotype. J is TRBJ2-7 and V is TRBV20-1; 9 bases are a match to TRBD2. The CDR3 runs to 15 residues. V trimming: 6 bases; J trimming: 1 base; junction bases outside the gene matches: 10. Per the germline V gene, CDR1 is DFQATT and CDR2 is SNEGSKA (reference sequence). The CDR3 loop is CSASLGSGSSYEQYF. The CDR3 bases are TGCAGTGCCAGCCTTGGTAGCGGGAGTTCCTACGAGCAGTACTTC.

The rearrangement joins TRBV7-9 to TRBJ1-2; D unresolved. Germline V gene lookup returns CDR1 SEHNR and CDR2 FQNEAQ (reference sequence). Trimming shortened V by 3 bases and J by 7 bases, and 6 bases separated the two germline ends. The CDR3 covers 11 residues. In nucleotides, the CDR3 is TGTGCCAGCAGCTTTAGGGCTGGCTACACCTTC. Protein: CASSFRAGYTF.

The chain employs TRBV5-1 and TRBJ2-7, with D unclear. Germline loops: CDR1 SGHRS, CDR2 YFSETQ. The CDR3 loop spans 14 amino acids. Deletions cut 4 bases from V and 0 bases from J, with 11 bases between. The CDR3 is CASSPFQSSYEQYF. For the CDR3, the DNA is TGCGCCAGCAGCCCTTTCCAAAGCTCCTACGAGCAGTACTTC. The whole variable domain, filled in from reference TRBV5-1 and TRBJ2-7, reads KAGVTQTPRYLIKTRGQQVTLSCSPISGHRSVSWYQQTPGQGLQFLFEYFSETQRNKGNFPGRFSGRQFSNSRSEMNVSTLELGDSALYLCASSPFQSSYEQYFGPGTRLTVT.

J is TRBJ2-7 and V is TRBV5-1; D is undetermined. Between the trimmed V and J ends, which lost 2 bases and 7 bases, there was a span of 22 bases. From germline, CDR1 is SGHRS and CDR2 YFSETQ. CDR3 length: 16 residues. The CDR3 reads CASSFGASSSQSEQYF. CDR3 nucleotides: TGCGCCAGCAGCTTCGGAGCAAGCTCCAGCCAAAGTGAGCAGTACTTC.

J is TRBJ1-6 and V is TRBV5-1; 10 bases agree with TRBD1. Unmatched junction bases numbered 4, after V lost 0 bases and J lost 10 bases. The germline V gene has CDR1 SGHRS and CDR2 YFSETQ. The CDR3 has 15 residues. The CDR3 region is CASSLDWDRGSPLHF. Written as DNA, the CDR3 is TGCGCCAGCAGCTTGGATTGGGACAGGGGCTCACCCCTCCACTTT.

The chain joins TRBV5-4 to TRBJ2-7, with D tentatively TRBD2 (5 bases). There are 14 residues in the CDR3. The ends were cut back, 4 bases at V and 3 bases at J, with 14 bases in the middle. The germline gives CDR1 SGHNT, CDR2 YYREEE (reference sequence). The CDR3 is CASSRQTTYYEQYF. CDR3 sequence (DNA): TGTGCCAGCAGCCGTCAGACTACATACTACGAGCAGTACTTC. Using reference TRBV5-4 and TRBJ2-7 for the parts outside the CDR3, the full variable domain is ETGVTQSPTHLIKTRGQQVTLRCSSQSGHNTVSWYQQALGQGPQFIFQYYREEENGRGNFPPRFSGLQFPNYSSELNVNALELDDSALYLCASSRQTTYYEQYFGPGTRLTVT.

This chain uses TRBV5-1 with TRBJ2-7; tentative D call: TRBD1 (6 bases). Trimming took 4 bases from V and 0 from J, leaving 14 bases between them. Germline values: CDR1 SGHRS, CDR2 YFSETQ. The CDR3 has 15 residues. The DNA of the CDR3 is TGCGCCAGCAGCCCCGGGGACACCATCTCCTACGAGCAGTACTTC. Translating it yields CASSPGDTISYEQYF.

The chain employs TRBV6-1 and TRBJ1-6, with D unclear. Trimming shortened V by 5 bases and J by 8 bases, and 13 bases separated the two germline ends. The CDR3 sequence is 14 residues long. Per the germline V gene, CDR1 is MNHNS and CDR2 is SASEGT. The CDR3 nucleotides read TGTGCCAGCAGTCTACAAAGGGTGGATTCACCCCTCCACTTT. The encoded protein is CASSLQRVDSPLHF.

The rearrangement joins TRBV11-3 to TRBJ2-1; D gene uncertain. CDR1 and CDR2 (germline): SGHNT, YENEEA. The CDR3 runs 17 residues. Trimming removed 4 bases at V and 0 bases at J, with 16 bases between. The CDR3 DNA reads TGTGCCAGCAGCTCTTCCGACACCTACTCCTCCTACAATGAGCAGTTCTTC. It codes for CASSSSDTYSSYNEQFF.

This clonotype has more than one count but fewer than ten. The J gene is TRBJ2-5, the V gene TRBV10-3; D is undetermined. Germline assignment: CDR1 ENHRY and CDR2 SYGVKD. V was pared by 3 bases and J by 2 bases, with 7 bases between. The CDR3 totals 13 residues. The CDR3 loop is CAISEIGQETQYF. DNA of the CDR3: TGTGCCATCAGTGAAATAGGGCAAGAGACCCAGTACTTC.

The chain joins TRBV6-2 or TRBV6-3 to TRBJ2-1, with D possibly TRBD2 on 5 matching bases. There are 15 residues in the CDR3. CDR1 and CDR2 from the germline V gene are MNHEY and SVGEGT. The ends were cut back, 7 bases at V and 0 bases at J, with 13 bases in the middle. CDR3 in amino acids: CASTDGGSSYNEQFF. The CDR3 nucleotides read TGTGCCAGCACCGACGGTGGGAGCTCCTACAATGAGCAGTTCTTC.